Listed here is a single T cell receptor (beta chain). Its antigen is not identified. This entry is derived from a study of shared clonotypes between healthy human individuals. Trimming pared 0 bases from V and 1 base from J, leaving 7 bases between. The CDR3 totals 14 residues. CDR1 and CDR2 from the germline V gene are MNHNS and SASEGT. Overall study findings and caveats: Sequencing of the sorted subsets was shown by rarefaction to be incomplete despite large depth. Shared clonotypes across all four donors exceeded non-shared ones in generation probability. Few donors restricted represented genetic and exposure-history diversity.

Some clones are missing from TCRdb's copy, which holds only in-frame ones; the method was immunoSEQ multiplex PCR. The table has some 2.3 million clones, approximately 95% seen once. The clonotype comes from a man younger than 30 in good health. Some clones in this sample may be carry-over from other donors' samples. The chain employs TRBV6-1 and TRBJ2-7; D gene ambiguous. Sequencing was carried out using naive CD4+ T cells from PBMCs. Sample subset: CD45RA+ positively selected. The CDR3 DNA follows: TGTGCCAGCAGTGAAGCGGCCCGGTCCTACGAGCAGTACTTC. It yields the protein CASSEAARSYEQYF.